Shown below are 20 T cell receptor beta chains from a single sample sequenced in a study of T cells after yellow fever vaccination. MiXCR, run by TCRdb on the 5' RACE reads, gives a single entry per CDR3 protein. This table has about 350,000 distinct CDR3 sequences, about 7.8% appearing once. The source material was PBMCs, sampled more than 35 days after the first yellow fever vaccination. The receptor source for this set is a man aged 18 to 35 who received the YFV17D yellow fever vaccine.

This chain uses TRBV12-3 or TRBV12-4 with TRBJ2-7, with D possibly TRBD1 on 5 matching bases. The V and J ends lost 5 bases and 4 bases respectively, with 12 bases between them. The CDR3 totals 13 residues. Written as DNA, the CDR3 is TGTGCCAGCAGTCCACAGGTTCCATACGAGCAGTACTTC. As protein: CASSPQVPYEQYF.

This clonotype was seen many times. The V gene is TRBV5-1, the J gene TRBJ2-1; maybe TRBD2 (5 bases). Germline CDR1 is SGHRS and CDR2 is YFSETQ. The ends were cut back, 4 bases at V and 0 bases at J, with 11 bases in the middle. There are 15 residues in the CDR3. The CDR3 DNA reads TGCGCCAGCAGCCCGACTATCAGCTCCTACAATGAGCAGTTCTTC. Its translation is CASSPTISSYNEQFF.

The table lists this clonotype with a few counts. The CDR3 sequence: CASSLSGHFDTEAFF. The CDR3 DNA reads as TGTGCCAGCAGCTTGTCGGGACATTTTGACACTGAAGCTTTCTTT. The rearrangement links TRBV7-9 to TRBJ1-1; weak D call: TRBD1 (6 bases). This CDR3 is built from 15 residues. Trimming removed 3 bases at V and 3 bases at J, with 14 bases between. Germline loops: CDR1 SEHNR, CDR2 FQNEAQ (reference sequence).

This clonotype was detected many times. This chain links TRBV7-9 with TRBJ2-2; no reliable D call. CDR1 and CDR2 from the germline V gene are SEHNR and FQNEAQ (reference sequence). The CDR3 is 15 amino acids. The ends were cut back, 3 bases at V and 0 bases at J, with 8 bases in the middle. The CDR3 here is CASSLGSANTGELFF. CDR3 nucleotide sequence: TGTGCCAGCAGCTTGGGGTCAGCGAACACCGGGGAGCTGTTTTTT.

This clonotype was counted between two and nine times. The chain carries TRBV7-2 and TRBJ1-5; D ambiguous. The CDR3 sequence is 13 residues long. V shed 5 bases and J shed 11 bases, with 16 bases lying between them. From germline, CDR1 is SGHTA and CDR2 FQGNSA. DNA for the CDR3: TGTGCCAGCAGCGGGGTGATCTCTTCAGCCCAGCATTTT. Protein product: CASSGVISSAQHF.

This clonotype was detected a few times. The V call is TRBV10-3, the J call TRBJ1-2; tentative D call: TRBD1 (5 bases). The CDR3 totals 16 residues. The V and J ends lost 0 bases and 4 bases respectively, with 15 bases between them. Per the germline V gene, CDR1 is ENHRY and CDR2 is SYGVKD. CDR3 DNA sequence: TGTGCCATCAGTGAGTCGGGAGGGGCCCATGGCTATGGCTACACCTTC. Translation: CAISESGGAHGYGYTF.

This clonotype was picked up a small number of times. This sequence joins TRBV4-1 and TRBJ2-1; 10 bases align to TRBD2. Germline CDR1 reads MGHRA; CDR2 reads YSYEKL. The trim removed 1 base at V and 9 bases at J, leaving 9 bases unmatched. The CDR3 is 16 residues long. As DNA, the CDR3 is TGCGCCAGCAGCCAAGCCGGGCTAGCGGGGGCCCGTGAGCAGTTCTTC. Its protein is CASSQAGLAGAREQFF.

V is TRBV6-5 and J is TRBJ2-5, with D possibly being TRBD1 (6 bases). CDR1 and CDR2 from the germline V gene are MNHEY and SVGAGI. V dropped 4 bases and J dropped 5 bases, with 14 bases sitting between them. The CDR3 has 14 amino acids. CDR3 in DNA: TGTGCCAGCAGTTCCGTCCTGGGGGCGGAGACCCAGTACTTC. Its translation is CASSSVLGAETQYF.

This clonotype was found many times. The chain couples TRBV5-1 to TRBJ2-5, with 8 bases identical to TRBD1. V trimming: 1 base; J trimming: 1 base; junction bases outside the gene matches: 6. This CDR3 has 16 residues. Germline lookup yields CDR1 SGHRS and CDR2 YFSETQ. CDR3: CASSLRQGNLQETQYF. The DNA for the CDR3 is TGCGCCAGCAGCTTGAGACAGGGGAACCTCCAAGAGACCCAGTACTTC.

CDR3 region: CASSQKGAYSYNSPLHF. The CDR3 nucleotides read TGTGCCAGCAGTCAAAAAGGGGCCTACTCCTATAATTCACCCCTCCACTTT. This rearrangement joins TRBV11-2 to TRBJ1-6; tentative D call: TRBD1 (5 bases). The germline CDR1 and CDR2 sequences are SGHAT and FQNNGV. Trimming removed 6 bases from V and 0 bases from J, with 15 bases in between. CDR3 length equals 17 residues.

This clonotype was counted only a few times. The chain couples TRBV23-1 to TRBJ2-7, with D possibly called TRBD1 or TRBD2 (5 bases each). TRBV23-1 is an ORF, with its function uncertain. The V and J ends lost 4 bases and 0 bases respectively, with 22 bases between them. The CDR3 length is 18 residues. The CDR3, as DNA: TGCGCCAGCAGTCTACTGCCGATGGGACCGAATAGCTCCTACGAGCAGTACGTC. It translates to CASSLLPMGPNSSYEQYV.

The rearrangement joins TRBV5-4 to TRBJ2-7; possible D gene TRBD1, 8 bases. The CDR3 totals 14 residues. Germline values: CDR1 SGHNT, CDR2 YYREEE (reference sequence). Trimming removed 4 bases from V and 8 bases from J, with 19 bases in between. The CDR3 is CASSGGDRTGKQYF. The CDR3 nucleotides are TGTGCCAGCAGCGGGGGGGACAGGACTGGGAAGCAGTACTTC.

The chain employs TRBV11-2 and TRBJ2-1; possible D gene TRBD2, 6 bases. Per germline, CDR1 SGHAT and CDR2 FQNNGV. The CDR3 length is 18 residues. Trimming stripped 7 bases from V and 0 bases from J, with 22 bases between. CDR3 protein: CASTTRGWGVSSYNEQFF. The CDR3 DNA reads TGTGCCAGCACCACCCGGGGATGGGGGGTAAGCTCCTACAATGAGCAGTTCTTC.

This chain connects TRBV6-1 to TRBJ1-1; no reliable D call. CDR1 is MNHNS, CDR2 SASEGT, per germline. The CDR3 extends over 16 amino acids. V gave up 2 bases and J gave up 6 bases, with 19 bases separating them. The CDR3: CASSEWEGITLAEAFF. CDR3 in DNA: TGTGCCAGCAGTGAATGGGAGGGAATTACACTAGCTGAAGCTTTCTTT.

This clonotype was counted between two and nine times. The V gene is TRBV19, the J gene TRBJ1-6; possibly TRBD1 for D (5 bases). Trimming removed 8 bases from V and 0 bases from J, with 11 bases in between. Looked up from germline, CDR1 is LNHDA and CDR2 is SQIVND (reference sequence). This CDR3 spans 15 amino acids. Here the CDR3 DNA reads TGTGCCAGTTGGGACCTAAGCTCCTATAATTCACCCCTCCACTTT. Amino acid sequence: CASWDLSSYNSPLHF.

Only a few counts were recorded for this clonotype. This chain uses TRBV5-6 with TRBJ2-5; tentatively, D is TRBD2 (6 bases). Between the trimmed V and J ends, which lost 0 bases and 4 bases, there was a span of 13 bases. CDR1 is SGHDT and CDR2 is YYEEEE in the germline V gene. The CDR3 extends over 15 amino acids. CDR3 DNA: TGTGCCAGCAGCTTGGAACGACTAGGACTAGAGACCCAGTACTTC. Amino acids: CASSLERLGLETQYF.

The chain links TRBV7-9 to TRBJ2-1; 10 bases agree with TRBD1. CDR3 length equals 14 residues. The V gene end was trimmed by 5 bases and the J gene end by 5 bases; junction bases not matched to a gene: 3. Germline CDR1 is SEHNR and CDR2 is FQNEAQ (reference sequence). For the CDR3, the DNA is TGTGCCAGCAGCGCGGGACAGGGGAACAATGAGCAGTTCTTC. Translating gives CASSAGQGNNEQFF.

In DNA, the CDR3 is TGCAGTGCTAGAGTAACTAGCGGGGGACTTCGCACAGATACGCAGTATTTT. The encoded protein is CSARVTSGGLRTDTQYF. This chain connects TRBV20-1 to TRBJ2-3, with 11 bases fitting TRBD2. The CDR3 spans 17 residues. The germline gives CDR1 DFQATT, CDR2 SNEGSKA (reference sequence). Losses at the gene ends were 1 base for V and 1 base for J; bases not matched to a gene: 7.

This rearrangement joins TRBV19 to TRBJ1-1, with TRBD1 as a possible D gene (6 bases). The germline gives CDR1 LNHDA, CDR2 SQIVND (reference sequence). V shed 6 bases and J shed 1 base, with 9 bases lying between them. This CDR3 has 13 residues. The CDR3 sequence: CASRDSPNTEAFF. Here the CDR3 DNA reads TGTGCCAGTAGGGACAGCCCGAACACTGAAGCTTTCTTT.

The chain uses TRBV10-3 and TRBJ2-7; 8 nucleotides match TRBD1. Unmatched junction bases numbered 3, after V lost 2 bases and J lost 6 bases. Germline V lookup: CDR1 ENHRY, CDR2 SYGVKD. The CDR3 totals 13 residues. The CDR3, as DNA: TGTGCCATCAGTGAGGGACAGGGAAGCGAGCAGTACTTC. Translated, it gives CAISEGQGSEQYF.